The 14 T cell receptor beta chains listed next were all sequenced from one sample in a study of blood T cell repertoires in COVID-19. The table came from immunoSEQ multiplex PCR; TCRdb's copy has only in-frame clones and leaves some out. The sample has 210,000 or so clones, about nine tenths seen once. Input material: peripheral blood. The receptors derive from a man between 35 and 55 years old with acute or convalescent COVID-19.

As to this clone: This specimen includes other DNA sequences encoding the same CDR3. V is TRBV18 and J is TRBJ1-5, with 10 positions matching TRBD1. This CDR3 is 15 amino acids long. V shed 3 bases, J shed 2 bases, and the junction held 1 base outside the gene matches. CDR1 KGHSH and CDR2 LQKENI come from the germline V gene. CDR3 in amino acids: CASSPGTGGNQPQHF. CDR3 in DNA: TGTGCCAGCTCACCGGGGACAGGGGGCAATCAGCCCCAGCATTTT.

The CDR3 here is CASSIAPRGTEAFF. For the CDR3, the DNA is TGTGCCAGTAGTATAGCGCCCCGCGGCACTGAAGCTTTCTTT. This chain joins TRBV19 and TRBJ1-1; D is undetermined. Germline CDR1 reads LNHDA; CDR2 reads SQIVND (reference sequence). The CDR3 is 14 amino acids. V lost 1 base and J lost 4, with 10 bases in between. Full variable domain (missing parts from reference TRBV19 and TRBJ1-1): DGGITQSPKYLFRKEGQNVTLSCEQNLNHDAMYWYRQDPGQGLRLIYYSQIVNDFQKGDIAEGYSVSREKKESFPLTVTSAQKNPTAFYLCASSIAPRGTEAFFGQGTRLTVV.

The rearrangement joins TRBV7-9 to TRBJ1-1, with a possible D match to TRBD1 (5 bases). The length of the CDR3 is 14 residues. V was pared by 5 bases and J by 5 bases, with 15 bases between. Germline V CDR1 and CDR2: SEHNR, FQNEAQ (reference sequence). This CDR3 reads CASSDGRAWTEAFF. In DNA, the CDR3 is TGTGCCAGCAGCGATGGCAGGGCGTGGACTGAAGCTTTCTTT.

The CDR3 reads CASSYSIEAGAYEQYF. The DNA for the CDR3 is TGTGCCAGCAGTTACTCGATAGAAGCGGGAGCCTACGAGCAGTACTTC. J is TRBJ2-7 and V is TRBV6-6, with 8 bases matching TRBD2. The CDR3 sequence is 16 residues long. V shed 0 bases, J shed 2 bases, and the junction held 6 bases outside the gene matches. The germline V gene encodes CDR1 MNHNY and CDR2 SVGAGI (reference sequence).

This chain uses TRBV5-1 with TRBJ1-4; TRBD1 aligns across 9 bases. Trimming took 0 bases from V and 6 from J; bases not matched to a gene: 0. The CDR3 loop spans 14 amino acids. Germline CDR1 and CDR2: SGHRS and YFSETQ. The CDR3 coding sequence is TGCGCCAGCAGCTTGGACAGGGGGCATGAAAAACTGTTTTTT. Residues: CASSLDRGHEKLFF.

J is TRBJ2-5 and V is TRBV28; 7 bases line up with TRBD2. Germline CDR1 reads MDHEN; CDR2 reads SYDVKM. The CDR3 has 15 residues. V lost 4 bases, J lost 5 bases, and 10 bases stayed unmatched. CDR3 coding DNA: TGTGCCAGCAGTTCCTTTGTATTGGGGGGGGAGACCCAGTACTTC. It translates to CASSSFVLGGETQYF. Together with reference TRBV28 and TRBJ2-5, the CDR3 gives the full variable domain: DVKVTQSSRYLVKRTGEKVFLECVQDMDHENMFWYRQDPGLGLRLIYFSYDVKMKEKGDIPEGYSVSREKKERFSLILESASTNQTSMYLCASSSFVLGGETQYFGPGTRLLVL.

V gene TRBV28 combines with J gene TRBJ2-2; TRBD1 agrees at 9 bases. The CDR3 is 16 amino acids. Trimming removed 5 bases from V and 4 bases from J; junction bases left unmatched: 8. Germline-derived CDR1 and CDR2 are MDHEN and SYDVKM. The CDR3 loop reads CASSPGTGTGTGELFF. CDR3 nucleotide sequence: TGTGCCAGCAGTCCCGGGACAGGGACCGGCACCGGGGAGCTGTTTTTT.

The V gene is TRBV5-1, the J gene TRBJ2-7, with 7 bases matching TRBD1. This CDR3 comprises 16 residues. Germline CDR1 SGHRS, CDR2 YFSETQ. After removal of 0 bases from V and 5 bases from J, the junction contained 11 bases not matched to a gene. CDR3 sequence: CASSLVGETGVNEQYF. DNA for the CDR3: TGCGCCAGCAGCTTGGTTGGGGAAACAGGGGTGAACGAGCAGTACTTC.

The chain carries TRBV7-9 and TRBJ1-3, with D uncertain. In germline, CDR1 is SEHNR, CDR2 FQNEAQ (reference sequence). This CDR3 contains 15 residues. V shed 5 bases and J shed 0 bases, with 11 bases lying between them. This chain's CDR3 is CASSPRDTSGNTIYF. For the CDR3, the DNA is TGTGCCAGCAGCCCACGAGACACCTCTGGAAACACCATATATTTT.

The V and J genes are TRBV19 and TRBJ2-7; D is uncertain. With 4 bases removed from V and 0 bases from J, the gap between germline ends came to 13 bases. The CDR3 is 15 amino acids. The germline V gene encodes CDR1 LNHDA and CDR2 SQIVND (reference sequence). CDR3 amino acids: CASSTNAASSYEQYF. The CDR3 nucleotides read TGTGCCAGTAGTACAAATGCGGCCAGCTCCTACGAGCAGTACTTC.

The chain joins TRBV7-9 to TRBJ2-7; 7 bases match TRBD1. V lost 5 bases and J lost 6; bases outside the gene matches: 4. CDR3 length: 12 residues. Germline V gene lookup returns CDR1 SEHNR and CDR2 FQNEAQ (reference sequence). CDR3 DNA sequence: TGTGCCAGCAGCCCGTCAGGGGGCGAGCAGTACTTC. Its protein product is CASSPSGGEQYF.

A single count supports this clone. The rearrangement joins TRBV30 to TRBJ2-6; D is undetermined. Trimming took 6 bases from V and 0 from J, leaving 9 bases between them. Germline CDR1 and CDR2: GTSNPN and SVGIG (reference sequence). The CDR3 has 14 residues. Written as DNA, the CDR3 is TGTGCCTGCGCCCCGGGCTCTGGGGCCAACGTCCTGACTTTC. Translation gives CACAPGSGANVLTF.

The V gene is TRBV30, the J gene TRBJ2-3; D possibly corresponds to TRBD1 (5 bases). CDR1 and CDR2 (germline): GTSNPN, SVGIG (reference sequence). This CDR3 has 11 residues. The ends were cut back, 4 bases at V and 7 bases at J, with 9 bases in the middle. DNA for the CDR3: TGTGCCTGGACGACAGCTAATACGCAGTATTTT. Translation gives CAWTTANTQYF. Full variable domain (outside the CDR3, taken from reference TRBV30 and TRBJ2-3): SQTIHQWPATLVQPVGSPLSLECTVEGTSNPNLYWYRQAAGRGLQLLFYSVGIGQISSEVPQNLSASRPQDRQFILSSKKLLLSDSGFYLCAWTTANTQYFGPGTRLTVL.

The V gene is TRBV19, the J gene TRBJ1-1, with D unclear. Trimming removed 6 bases from V and 3 bases from J, with 11 bases in between. CDR1 is LNHDA, CDR2 SQIVND, per germline (reference sequence). The CDR3 contains 13 residues. CDR3 nucleotide sequence: TGTGCCAGTAGAGGCGGGATCTACACTGAAGCTTTCTTT. Amino acid sequence: CASRGGIYTEAFF.